Given below is one T cell receptor beta chain in context. Unique molecular identifiers were used to barcode this TCRbeta library. TCRdb used MiXCR to reprocess the PCR reads, holding one entry per CDR3 protein. The table records 500,000 to 600,000 distinct CDR3 sequences, about 18% of them present only once. The data stem from a study of T-cell reconstitution after alpha-beta-depleted transplantation in children. CDR3 size: 16 residues. Per germline, CDR1 MNHNS and CDR2 SASEGT. Germline trimming cut 4 bases from V and 4 bases from J; bases unmatched to any gene: 9. The starting material was PBMCs from the stem cell graft donor, obtained from the stem cell graft. The receptor comes from a human donor who donated a stem cell graft to a child with acute lymphoblastic leukemia. The rearrangement joins TRBV6-1 to TRBJ1-2; 10 bases match TRBD1. The CDR3 reads CASSAWTGGERYGYTF. DNA of the CDR3: TGTGCCAGCAGTGCCTGGACAGGGGGAGAACGCTATGGCTACACCTTC.